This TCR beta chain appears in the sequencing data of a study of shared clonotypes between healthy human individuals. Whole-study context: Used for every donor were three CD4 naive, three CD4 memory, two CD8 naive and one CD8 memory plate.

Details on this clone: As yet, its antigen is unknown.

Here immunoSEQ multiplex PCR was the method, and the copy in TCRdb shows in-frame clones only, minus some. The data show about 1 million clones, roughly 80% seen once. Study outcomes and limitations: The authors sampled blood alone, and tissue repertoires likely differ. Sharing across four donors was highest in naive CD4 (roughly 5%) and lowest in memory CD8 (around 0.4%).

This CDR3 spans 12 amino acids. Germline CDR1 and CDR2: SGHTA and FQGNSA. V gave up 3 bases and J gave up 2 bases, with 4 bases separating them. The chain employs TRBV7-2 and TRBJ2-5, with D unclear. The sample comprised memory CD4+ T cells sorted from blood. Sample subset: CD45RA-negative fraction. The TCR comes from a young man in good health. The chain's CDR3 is CASSFQQETQYF. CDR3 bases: TGTGCCAGCAGCTTCCAACAAGAGACCCAGTACTTC.